This T cell receptor beta chain stems from a study of T cell responses to AZD1222 COVID-19 vaccine. Recipients boosted at about 4 weeks or about 12 weeks are pooled. For this clone: What it binds is not known.

General study results and limits: The donors showed a predominance of white British ancestry and of females, with possible underestimation of clonal diversity. Baseline testing showed seropositivity in only 6 or 7 AZD1222 recipients. Only after the peak T cell response were repertoires sampled.

Sequenced by immunoSEQ multiplex PCR; TCRdb stores in-frame clones only, minus some. There are roughly 120,000 clones in the sample; 70% to 90% occur only once, and 15% to 20% lies in the top ten. The CDR3 consists of 11 residues. Trimming removed 9 bases at V and 6 bases at J, with 9 bases between. Germline CDR1 reads MDHEN; CDR2 reads SYDVKM. The chain carries TRBV28 and TRBJ1-5; D not certain. The sample was peripheral blood, taken 28 days after the second AZD1222 dose. This clonotype originated in an adult who received the AZD1222 COVID-19 vaccine. The CDR3 spells CASGGVQPQHF. CDR3 nucleotide sequence: TGTGCCAGTGGTGGGGTTCAGCCCCAGCATTTT.